This is a list of T cell receptor beta chains from one sample in a study of blood T cell repertoires in COVID-19. The method was immunoSEQ multiplex PCR; TCRdb's version includes in-frame clones alone and lacks a portion of them. There are some 120,000 clones in the sample; more than 90% occur only once, and under 4.5% lies in the top ten. Sequencing used peripheral blood. The source is a man in his fifties or sixties with active COVID-19. Both conserved end residues are part of each CDR3. D genes are given only for firm matches. Only part of the rows carry a size: once, few, many, or a class if the clone is expanded.

j_call	d_call	clone_size	v_call	cdr3_nt	cdr3_aa
TRBJ1-5	.	.	TRBV12-3/TRBV12-4	TGTGCCAGCAGTTTCGGGATGAATCAGCCCCAGCATTTT	CASSFGMNQPQHF
TRBJ2-2	TRBD2	.	TRBV7-9	TGTGCCAGCAGCTTAGACCTAGCGGGGGCGAACACCGGGGAGCTGTTTTTT	CASSLDLAGANTGELFF
TRBJ2-3	TRBD2	.	TRBV5-6	TGTGCCAGCAGCTTTCTAGCGGTTTATCCCCGTCGCAAATATTTT	CASSFLAVYPRRKYF
TRBJ1-5	.	few	TRBV19	TGTGCCAGTAGTATAACAGGGAACCAGCCCCAGCATTTT	CASSITGNQPQHF
TRBJ2-4	TRBD1	.	TRBV5-4	TGTGCCAGCAGCACGACAGGGGGGAACATTCAGTACTTC	CASSTTGGNIQYF
TRBJ1-3	.	.	TRBV15	TGTGCCACCAGCACCGGGACAAGTTCTGGAAACACCATATATTTT	CATSTGTSSGNTIYF
TRBJ2-3	.	.	TRBV19	TGTGCCAGTAGTTTCGGGACTGGGGTCCTTCATTACACAGATACGCAGTATTTT	CASSFGTGVLHYTDTQYF
TRBJ2-1	.	.	TRBV2	TGTACCAGCTCCGAGCCCCTGTTGGATGAGCAGTTCTTC	CTSSEPLLDEQFF
TRBJ1-4	TRBD1	.	TRBV28	TGTGCCAGCAGTCCCGCCGGGACAGCGAATGAAAAACTGTTTTTT	CASSPAGTANEKLFF
TRBJ1-2	.	.	TRBV3-1/TRBV3-2	TGTGCCAGCAGCCAAGACAGGGCTGGCTACACCTTC	CASSQDRAGYTF
TRBJ1-1	.	.	TRBV10-3	TGTGCCATCAGTGAGTCTATGAACACTGAAGCTTTCTTT	CAISESMNTEAFF
TRBJ1-5	.	.	TRBV6-1	TGTGCCAGCAGTGAACAGGGATTGAGCAATCAGCCCCAGCATTTT	CASSEQGLSNQPQHF
TRBJ2-1	TRBD1	.	TRBV7-9	TGTGCCAGCCTCGGGACAGGTCTACCGTCTAACAATGAGCAGTTCTTC	CASLGTGLPSNNEQFF
TRBJ2-2	.	few	TRBV15	TGTGCCACCAGCATACTTTACACCGGGGAGCTGTTTTTT	CATSILYTGELFF
TRBJ2-1	TRBD2	.	TRBV19	TGTGCCAGTAGTATGGGGACTAGCGGTAAGCAGTTCTTC	CASSMGTSGKQFF
TRBJ2-5	.	.	TRBV24-1	TGTGCCACCCGGGGGAGTCGTGGCCAAGAGACCCAGTACTTC	CATRGSRGQETQYF